This TCR beta chain was profiled in a study of shared clonotypes between healthy human individuals. Trimming stripped 6 bases from V and 5 bases from J, with 11 bases between. This CDR3 has 13 residues. Per the germline V gene, CDR1 is KGHSH and CDR2 is LQKENI. Unsorted material relied on 85 million to 95 million PBMCs as the source of genomic DNA. Produced via immunoSEQ multiplex PCR; TCRdb's table is partial and in-frame only. The sample carries some 530,000 clones, approximately 78% recorded once. In the case of this clone: Antigen unknown.

Notes on the study in general: The diversity represented, both genetic and in exposure history, was limited by few donors.

Sequenced input: PBMCs. The gene calls are TRBV18 and TRBJ1-5; D unclear. The receptor's source is a woman aged 40 to 50 in good health. Some clones in this sample may be carry-over from other donors' samples. CDR3 nucleotides: TGTGCCAGCTCCCCCGACGGACATCAGCCCCAGCATTTT. Translation: CASSPDGHQPQHF.